This T cell receptor (beta chain) was captured by sequencing in a study of CD8+CD57+ T cells in acquired aplastic anemia. General study findings and limits: Controls and patients did not differ significantly in CD8+ Simpson's diversity. Comparison of patients with controls identified some 29 shared CD8+ CDR3 sequences.

Germline V gene sequence: CDR1 ENHRY, CDR2 SYGVKD. CDR3 size: 11 residues. V shed 8 bases and J shed 7 bases, with 9 bases lying between them. CDR3 and TCR beta VDJ profiling relied on genomic DNA as the template. TCRdb re-derived calls from the reads in MiXCR, one entry per CDR3 protein. Of some 42,000 distinct CDR3 sequences listed, approximately 67% are singletons. In regard to this clonotype: Its antigen is unknown.

Sequenced input: sorted CD4+, CD8+, or CD8+CD57+ T cells (not recorded which) from PBMCs. The TCR sequence derives from a human donor in good health, serving as a control. This chain connects TRBV10-3 to TRBJ2-1, with D perhaps matching TRBD2 (7 bases). CDR3 sequence (DNA): TGTGCCATCCGGGGGGCAAATGAGCAGTTCTTC. Residues: CAIRGANEQFF.